Each of the 4 T cell receptor beta chains below was sequenced from the same sample in a study of STAT5B mutations in CD4+ large granular lymphocyte leukemia. Sequencing used immunoSEQ multiplex PCR; TCRdb keeps in-frame clones, though not all of them. The sample shows 30,000 to 40,000 clones, roughly 76% of them seen only once. The sequenced sample consisted of CD4+ T cells from blood buffy coats. Receptors were obtained from a human donor in good health.

The V gene is TRBV6-5, the J gene TRBJ2-7, with TRBD1 matching over 7 bases. With V trimmed by 5 bases and J by 4 bases, 11 bases remained unmatched. The CDR3 is 15 amino acids. Germline V CDR1 and CDR2: MNHEY, SVGAGI. CDR3 in amino acids: CASSDWETGKYEQYF. CDR3 sequence (DNA): TGTGCCAGCAGTGACTGGGAGACAGGGAAATACGAGCAGTACTTC.

The genes are TRBV10-3 and TRBJ2-1; 11 bases are a match to TRBD2. The CDR3 totals 15 residues. Germline V lookup: CDR1 ENHRY, CDR2 SYGVKD. The V and J ends lost 5 bases and 4 bases, in that order; junction bases with no gene match: 4. This chain's CDR3 is CAISLASGRYNEQFF. In DNA form, the CDR3 reads TGTGCCATCAGTTTGGCTAGCGGGAGGTACAATGAGCAGTTCTTC.

The chain recombines TRBV18 with TRBJ1-1; 9 positions match TRBD1. The CDR3 extends over 14 amino acids. V lost 3 bases and J lost 4; bases outside the gene matches: 3. The germline gives CDR1 KGHSH, CDR2 LQKENI. CDR3 in amino acids: CASSPSTGGTEAFF. CDR3 DNA sequence: TGTGCCAGCTCACCCTCGACAGGGGGCACTGAAGCTTTCTTT. Combining the CDR3 with reference TRBV18 and TRBJ1-1 gives the whole variable domain NAGVMQNPRHLVRRRGQEARLRCSPMKGHSHVYWYRQLPEEGLKFMVYLQKENIIDESGMPKERFSAEFPKEGPSILRIQQVVRGDSAAYFCASSPSTGGTEAFFGQGTRLTVV.

This clone has more than one count but fewer than ten. V and J are TRBV11-2 and TRBJ1-1; no clear D. The CDR3 has 15 residues. V shed 0 bases and J shed 5 bases, with 13 bases lying between them. Germline CDR1 SGHAT, CDR2 FQNNGV. The CDR3 reads CASSLDLARRTEAFF. The CDR3, as DNA: TGTGCCAGCAGCTTAGACCTCGCGAGAAGGACTGAAGCTTTCTTT.